This entry features one T cell receptor (beta chain) sequence. As yet, its antigen is unknown. Through a sample-barcoded 5' primer and a J-beta primer mix, a second PCR was run for roughly 6 to 11 cycles. Every molecule of cDNA carried a tag from a template-switch adaptor with 12 random nucleotides. One entry per CDR3 protein results from TCRdb running MiXCR on the 5' RACE reads. This sample carries around 1.7 million distinct CDR3 sequences, 28% of them seen once, and the ten largest clones take 7.7%. This entry is derived from a study of blood T cells in healthy people across ages. Study conclusions and caveats: Naive T cell percentage showed a strong correlation with TCR beta diversity. Naive CD4+ cell counts and diversity both ran higher in long-lived than in aged donors.

Healthy Caucasian individuals from Russia aged roughly 6 to 100 were enrolled as donors. CDR1 and CDR2 (germline): ENHRY, SYGVKD. The CDR3 contains 14 residues. The specimen sequenced was blood. The chain is built from TRBV10-3 and TRBJ2-4; weak D call: TRBD2 (5 bases). The end of the DNA is better explained by TRBJ2-5, so the J call may be wrong. The sequence came from a woman between 25 and 40 years old in good health. The CDR3 loop is CAISEPTRAETQYF. CDR3 coding DNA: TGTGCCATCAGTGAGCCTACTAGGGCGGAGACCCAGTACTTC.